The sequence of this T cell receptor beta chain was determined in a study of identical twins. TCRdb reprocessed the 5' RACE reads via MiXCR and lists one record per CDR3 protein. Here the sample spans roughly 250,000 distinct CDR3 sequences, approximately 7% being singletons. Every donor was a healthy Caucasian. V lost 4 bases and J lost 7; bases outside the gene matches: 9. Looked up from germline, CDR1 is SQVTM and CDR2 is ANQGSEA. This CDR3 has 14 amino acids. These data were also reused for a study on yellow fever vaccine responses in identical twins.

The source of this sequence is a woman aged 18 to 35 in good health. This rearrangement joins TRBV29-1 to TRBJ2-1; 8 bases align to TRBD2. Sequenced input: memory (CD45RO+) T cells sorted from blood. Here the CDR3 DNA reads TGCAGCGTTGGGGCGGGACTAGATGTGAATGAGCAGTTCTTC. It is translated as CSVGAGLDVNEQFF.